Following are 23 T cell receptor beta chains from one sample sequenced in a study of control samples from healthy donors and cancer patients (dated by TCRdb to about 2020). The library relied on the immunoSEQ multiplex PCR assay. TCRdb took this table from immuneACCESS and kept in-frame rearrangements with V and J called. Such tables lack part of the clones; where checked against another copy, unresolved V genes explain under half of the gap, and the rest is unexplained. The sample table shows about 80,000 clones, and over 85% are seen once. The top ten clones comprise 4.5% to 7% of the sample. Sequencing was performed on blood. The source of these receptors is a man in his fifties in good health.

CDR3 nucleotide sequence: TGTGCCAGCAGCCCAGTGGGGGGCTCGGCTAACTATGGCTACACCTTC. Translation gives CASSPVGGSANYGYTF. The V gene is TRBV27, the J gene TRBJ1-2; tentatively, D is TRBD1 (6 bases). Per germline, CDR1 MNHEY and CDR2 SMNVEV (reference sequence). V lost 6 bases, J lost 0 bases, and 17 bases lay in between. CDR3 length: 16 amino acids.

The chain combines TRBV7-9 with TRBJ2-7; 10 nucleotides align to TRBD1. The CDR3 sequence is 16 residues long. V shed 6 bases, J shed 6 bases, and the junction held 14 bases outside the gene matches. In germline, CDR1 is SEHNR, CDR2 FQNEAQ (reference sequence). The DNA for the CDR3 is TGTGCCAGCAGACCTAGTACCGGGACAGGGGTATTCGAGCAGTACTTC. Translating it yields CASRPSTGTGVFEQYF.

This chain uses TRBV5-1 with TRBJ2-2; possible D gene TRBD1, 6 bases. The length of the CDR3 is 17 residues. Looked up from germline, CDR1 is SGHRS and CDR2 is YFSETQ. Trimming removed 3 bases at V and 3 bases at J, with 18 bases between. CDR3 loop: CASSYSGQIGHTGELFF. In nucleotides, the CDR3 is TGCGCCAGCAGCTACTCAGGACAGATCGGGCACACCGGGGAGCTGTTTTTT.

This chain joins TRBV4-1 and TRBJ2-1; TRBD1 aligns across 11 bases. There are 15 residues in the CDR3. Germline V gene data show CDR1 as MGHRA and CDR2 as YSYEKL. The V and J ends lost 3 bases and 8 bases, in that order; junction bases with no gene match: 6. As DNA, the CDR3 is TGCGCCAGCAGCCAGCCGGGACAGGGGGTCGATGAGCAGTTCTTC. Translated, it gives CASSQPGQGVDEQFF.

The chain employs TRBV5-4 and TRBJ2-1; D unresolved. This CDR3 has 15 amino acids. Germline CDR1 is SGHNT and CDR2 is YYREEE (reference sequence). Trimming took off 5 bases at V and 9 bases at J, with 21 bases between the two ends. CDR3 DNA sequence: TGTGCCAGCAGTCCCGAACCGTTGACTCCTCGTGAGCAGTTCTTC. It specifies CASSPEPLTPREQFF.

The J gene is TRBJ2-5, the V gene TRBV5-6; 8 bases line up with TRBD2. The CDR3 length is 17 residues. V lost 0 bases, J lost 1 base, and 8 bases stayed unmatched. CDR1 is SGHDT and CDR2 is YYEEEE in the germline V gene. CDR3 coding DNA: TGTGCCAGCAGCTTGGATACCCTAGCGGGCCCCCAAGAGACCCAGTACTTC. Its protein is CASSLDTLAGPQETQYF.

The chain combines TRBV29-1 with TRBJ1-1; 11 bases align to TRBD1. Germline CDR1 reads SQVTM; CDR2 reads ANQGSEA. The V and J ends lost 0 bases and 3 bases, in that order; junction bases with no gene match: 15. The CDR3 is 19 residues long. In DNA form, the CDR3 reads TGCAGCGTTGAAGACCTTAAGAGGACAGGGGGCGCCTGGGACACTGAAGCTTTCTTT. Translated, it gives CSVEDLKRTGGAWDTEAFF.

The chain uses TRBV3-1 (or the pseudogene TRBV3-2) and TRBJ2-1; TRBD1 matches at 7 bases. Trimming took 6 bases from V and 0 from J; bases not matched to a gene: 8. The germline V gene has CDR1 LGHDT and CDR2 YNNKEL (reference sequence). This CDR3 has 16 residues. The CDR3 DNA is TGTGCCAGCAGGCCAGAGAACAGGGGCTCCTACAATGAGCAGTTCTTC. It encodes CASRPENRGSYNEQFF.

The chain links TRBV5-1 to TRBJ2-7, with D tentatively TRBD1 (6 bases). Germline values: CDR1 SGHRS, CDR2 YFSETQ. The CDR3 extends over 14 amino acids. V was pared by 2 bases and J by 5 bases, with 14 bases between. CDR3 amino acids: CASSLQGGVDEQYF. For the CDR3, the DNA is TGCGCCAGCAGCTTACAAGGGGGAGTCGACGAGCAGTACTTC.

This chain joins TRBV5-4 and TRBJ1-1, with no clear D. This CDR3 spans 14 amino acids. V lost 3 bases and J lost 4, with 13 bases in between. Germline V gene data show CDR1 as SGHNT and CDR2 as YYREEE (reference sequence). The CDR3 protein is CASSSVRGITEAFF. The CDR3 DNA reads TGTGCCAGCAGCTCGGTCCGGGGTATCACTGAAGCTTTCTTT.

The V gene is TRBV30, the J gene TRBJ2-7; D unresolved. Germline V gene data show CDR1 as GTSNPN and CDR2 as SVGIG (reference sequence). The V gene lost 4 bases and the J gene lost 0 bases, with 10 bases spanning the gap. The CDR3 totals 13 residues. The CDR3 is CAWKHSVSYEQYF. The CDR3, as DNA: TGTGCCTGGAAGCACAGCGTCTCCTACGAGCAGTACTTC.

The J gene is TRBJ1-4, the V gene TRBV7-9; TRBD1 matches 9 bases. Unmatched junction bases numbered 13, after V lost 6 bases and J lost 8 bases. Germline values: CDR1 SEHNR, CDR2 FQNEAQ (reference sequence). This CDR3 has 16 amino acids. CDR3 in amino acids: CASSSRTGAGGEKLFF. The CDR3 nucleotides are TGTGCCAGCAGTTCACGGACAGGGGCAGGGGGGGAAAAACTGTTTTTT. Combining the CDR3 with reference TRBV7-9 and TRBJ1-4 gives the whole variable domain DTGVSQNPRHKITKRGQNVTFRCDPISEHNRLYWYRQTLGQGPEFLTYFQNEAQLEKSRLLSDRFSAERPKGSFSTLEIQRTEQGDSAMYLCASSSRTGAGGEKLFFGSGTQLSVL.

The chain employs TRBV11-2 and TRBJ1-4; TRBD1 matches at 12 bases. Germline lookup yields CDR1 SGHAT and CDR2 FQNNGV. J was trimmed by 8 bases and V by 2 bases; bases with no gene match: 3. This CDR3 contains 15 residues. The CDR3 nucleotides are TGTGCCAGCAGCTTAATGGGGACAGGGGGCGAAAAACTGTTTTTT. Translating gives CASSLMGTGGEKLFF.

The chain links TRBV27 to TRBJ1-3; D is uncertain. Germline V lookup: CDR1 MNHEY, CDR2 SMNVEV (reference sequence). This CDR3 contains 15 residues. The ends were cut back, 2 bases at V and 0 bases at J, with 8 bases in the middle. CDR3 in amino acids: CASSLHPGSGNTIYF. The CDR3 DNA is TGTGCCAGCAGTTTACATCCGGGCTCTGGAAACACCATATATTTT.

This rearrangement joins TRBV6-5 to TRBJ2-1, with 11 bases that match TRBD2. After removal of 5 bases from V and 8 bases from J, the junction contained 8 bases not matched to a gene. This CDR3 is 15 amino acids long. Germline V gives CDR1 MNHEY, CDR2 SVGAGI. CDR3 in amino acids: CASSLTSGGRHEQFF. CDR3 DNA: TGTGCCAGCAGTCTTACTAGCGGGGGACGACATGAGCAGTTCTTC.

The V and J genes are TRBV15 and TRBJ2-1; 9 bases match TRBD2. V was pared by 5 bases and J by 9 bases, with 8 bases of the junction left unmatched. The CDR3 is 14 residues long. CDR1 LNHNV and CDR2 YYDKDF come from the germline V gene (reference sequence). Here the CDR3 reads CATSVRLAAGEQFF. CDR3 nucleotide sequence: TGTGCCACCAGCGTGCGACTAGCGGCTGGTGAGCAGTTCTTC.

The V and J genes are TRBV29-1 and TRBJ2-3; 7 positions match TRBD2. The CDR3 has 17 residues. Germline lookup yields CDR1 SQVTM and CDR2 ANQGSEA. V trimming: 3 bases; J trimming: 4 bases; junction bases outside the gene matches: 16. The chain's CDR3 is CSVETVRGVKFSDTQYF. CDR3 DNA: TGCAGCGTTGAGACGGTACGGGGGGTGAAGTTTTCAGATACGCAGTATTTT.

The rearrangement links TRBV13 to TRBJ1-1; 7 bases line up with TRBD1. Germline CDR1 reads PRHDT; CDR2 reads FYEKMQ (reference sequence). The CDR3 extends over 11 amino acids. V shed 5 bases, J shed 8 bases, and the junction held 2 bases outside the gene matches. The DNA of the CDR3 is TGTGCCAGCAGCCCGGACAGGGAAGCTTTCTTT. Amino acid sequence: CASSPDREAFF.

The V and J genes are TRBV24-1 and TRBJ2-7, with 8 bases aligning to TRBD1. In germline, CDR1 is KGHDR, CDR2 SFDVKD. The junction had 6 bases not matched to a gene; V was cut back by 4 bases and J by 2 bases. The CDR3 runs 15 residues. For the CDR3, the DNA is TGTGCCACCAGTGACGCCGGGACAGGAGCCTACGAGCAGTACTTC. Amino acid sequence: CATSDAGTGAYEQYF.

The chain is built from TRBV5-5 and TRBJ1-3, with TRBD1 as a possible D gene (6 bases). CDR1 is SGHKS and CDR2 is YYEKEE in the germline V gene (reference sequence). V lost 4 bases and J 2 bases, leaving 16 bases between the germline ends. The CDR3 is 16 amino acids. For the CDR3, the DNA is TGTGCCAGCAGCCCTAATGTACAGGGAACTGGAAACACCATATATTTT. Translation: CASSPNVQGTGNTIYF. Together with reference TRBV5-5 and TRBJ1-3, the CDR3 gives the full variable domain: DAGVTQSPTHLIKTRGQQVTLRCSPISGHKSVSWYQQVLGQGPQFIFQYYEKEERGRGNFPDRFSARQFPNYSSELNVNALLLGDSALYLCASSPNVQGTGNTIYFGEGSWLTVV.

The V and J genes are TRBV12-3 or TRBV12-4 and TRBJ2-2; D is perhaps TRBD1 (5 bases). The CDR3 has 13 residues. The V gene lost 5 bases and the J gene lost 3 bases, with 7 bases spanning the gap. CDR3 in amino acids: CASSKTDTGELFF. CDR3 sequence (DNA): TGTGCCAGCAGTAAGACAGACACCGGGGAGCTGTTTTTT.

Of note for this clone: One base away lies a much larger clone, so this may be a sequencing read error. The chain recombines TRBV5-4 with TRBJ1-1; D uncertain. The CDR3 has 13 amino acids. Germline lookup yields CDR1 SGHNT and CDR2 YYREEE (reference sequence). V lost 4 bases, J lost 0 bases, and 7 bases lay in between. The CDR3 nucleotides read TGTGCCAGCAGCACCACAGTGAACACTGAAGCTTTCTTT. Encoded protein: CASSTTVNTEAFF.

The chain is built from TRBV30 and TRBJ1-1; D call uncertain. Germline CDR1 is GTSNPN and CDR2 is SVGIG (reference sequence). The CDR3 extends over 13 amino acids. Deletions cut 4 bases from V and 2 bases from J, with 11 bases between. The CDR3 sequence is CAWKWSPNTEAFF. DNA of the CDR3: TGTGCCTGGAAATGGAGCCCAAACACTGAAGCTTTCTTT. Combining the CDR3 with reference TRBV30 and TRBJ1-1 gives the whole variable domain SQTIHQWPATLVQPVGSPLSLECTVEGTSNPNLYWYRQAAGRGLQLLFYSVGIGQISSEVPQNLSASRPQDRQFILSSKKLLLSDSGFYLCAWKWSPNTEAFFGQGTRLTVV.